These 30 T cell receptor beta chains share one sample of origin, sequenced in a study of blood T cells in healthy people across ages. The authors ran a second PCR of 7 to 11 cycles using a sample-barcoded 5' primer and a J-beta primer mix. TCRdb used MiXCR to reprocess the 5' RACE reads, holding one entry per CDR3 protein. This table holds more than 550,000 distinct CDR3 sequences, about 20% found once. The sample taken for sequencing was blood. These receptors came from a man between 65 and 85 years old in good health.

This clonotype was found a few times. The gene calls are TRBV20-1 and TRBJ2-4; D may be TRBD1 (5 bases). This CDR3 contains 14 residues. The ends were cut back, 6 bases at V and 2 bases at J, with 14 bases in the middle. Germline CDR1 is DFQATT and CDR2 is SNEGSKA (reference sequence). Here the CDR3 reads CSAYLGDTKNIQYF. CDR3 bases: TGCAGTGCATATTTAGGGGATACCAAAAACATTCAGTACTTC.

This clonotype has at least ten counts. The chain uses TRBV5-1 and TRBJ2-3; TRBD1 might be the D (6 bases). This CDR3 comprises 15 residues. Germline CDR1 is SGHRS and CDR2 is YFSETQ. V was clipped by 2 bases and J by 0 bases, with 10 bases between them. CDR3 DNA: TGCGCCAGCAGCTTCGACAGGCCTAGCACAGATACGCAGTATTTT. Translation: CASSFDRPSTDTQYF.

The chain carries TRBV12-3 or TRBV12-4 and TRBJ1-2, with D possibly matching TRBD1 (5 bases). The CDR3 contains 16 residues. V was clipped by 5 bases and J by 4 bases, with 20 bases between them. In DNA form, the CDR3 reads TGTGCCAGCAGTCACATAAGGTCGGGGGAAAGCTATGGCTACACCTTC. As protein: CASSHIRSGESYGYTF.

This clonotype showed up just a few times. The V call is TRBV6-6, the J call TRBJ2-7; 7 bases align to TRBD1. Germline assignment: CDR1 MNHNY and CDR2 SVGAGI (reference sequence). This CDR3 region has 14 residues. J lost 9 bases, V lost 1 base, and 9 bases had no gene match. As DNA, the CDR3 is TGTGCCAGCAGTTACTTTACTCGTCCAGGGGGGCAGTACTTC. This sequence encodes CASSYFTRPGGQYF.

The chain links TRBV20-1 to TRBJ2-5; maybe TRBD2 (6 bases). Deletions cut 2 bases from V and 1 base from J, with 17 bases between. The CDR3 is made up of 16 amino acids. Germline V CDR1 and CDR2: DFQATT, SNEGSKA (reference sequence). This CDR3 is CSARKPGARSQETQYF. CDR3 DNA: TGCAGTGCTAGAAAACCGGGAGCCCGAAGCCAAGAGACCCAGTACTTC.

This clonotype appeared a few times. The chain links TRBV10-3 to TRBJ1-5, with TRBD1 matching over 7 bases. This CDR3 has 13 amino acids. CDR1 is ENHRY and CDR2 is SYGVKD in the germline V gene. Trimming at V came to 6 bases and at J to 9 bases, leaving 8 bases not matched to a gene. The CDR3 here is CAIRGDSQGPQHF. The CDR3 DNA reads TGTGCCATCAGGGGGGACAGTCAGGGGCCCCAGCATTTT.

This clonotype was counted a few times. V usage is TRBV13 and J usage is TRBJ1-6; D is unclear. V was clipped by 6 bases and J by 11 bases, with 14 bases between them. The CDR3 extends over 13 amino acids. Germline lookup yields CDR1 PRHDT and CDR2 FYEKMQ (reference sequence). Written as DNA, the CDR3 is TGTGCCAGCAGTTCCGTCCAGCTTCCACCCCTCCACTTT. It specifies CASSSVQLPPLHF.

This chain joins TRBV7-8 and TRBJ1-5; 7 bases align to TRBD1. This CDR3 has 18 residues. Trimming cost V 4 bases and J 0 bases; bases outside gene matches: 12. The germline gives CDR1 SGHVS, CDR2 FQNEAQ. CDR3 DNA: TGTGCCAGCAGCTCCCTTAGGGGGACAGACTATAGCAATCAGCCCCAGCATTTT. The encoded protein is CASSSLRGTDYSNQPQHF.

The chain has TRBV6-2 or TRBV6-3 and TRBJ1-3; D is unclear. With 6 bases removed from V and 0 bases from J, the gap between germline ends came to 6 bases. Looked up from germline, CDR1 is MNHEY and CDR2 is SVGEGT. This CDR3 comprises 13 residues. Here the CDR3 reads CASRESSGNTIYF. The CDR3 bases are TGTGCCAGCAGGGAGAGCTCTGGAAACACCATATATTTT.

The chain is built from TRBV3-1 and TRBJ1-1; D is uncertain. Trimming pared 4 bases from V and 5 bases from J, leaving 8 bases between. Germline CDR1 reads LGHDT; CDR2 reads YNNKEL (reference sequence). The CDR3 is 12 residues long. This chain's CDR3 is CASSLGPTEAFF. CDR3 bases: TGTGCCAGCAGCCTTGGTCCAACTGAAGCTTTCTTT.

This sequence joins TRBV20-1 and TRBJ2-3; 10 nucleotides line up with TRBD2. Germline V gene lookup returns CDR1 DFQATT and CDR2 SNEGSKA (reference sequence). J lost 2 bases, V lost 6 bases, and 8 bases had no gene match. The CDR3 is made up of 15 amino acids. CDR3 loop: CSANPGTSDTDTQYF. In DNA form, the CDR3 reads TGCAGTGCCAACCCCGGGACTAGCGACACAGATACGCAGTATTTT.

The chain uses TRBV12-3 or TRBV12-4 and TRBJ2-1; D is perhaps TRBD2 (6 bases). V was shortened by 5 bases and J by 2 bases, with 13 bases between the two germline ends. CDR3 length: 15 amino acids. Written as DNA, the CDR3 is TGTGCCAGCAGTATGGGGGGTCCTGCCTACAATGAGCAGTTCTTC. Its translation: CASSMGGPAYNEQFF.

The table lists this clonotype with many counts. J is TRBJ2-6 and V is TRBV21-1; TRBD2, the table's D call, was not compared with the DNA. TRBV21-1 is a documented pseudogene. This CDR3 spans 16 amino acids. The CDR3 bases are TGTGCCAGCACCTACACAGGGAATAGCGGGGCCAACGTCCTGACTTTC. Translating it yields CASTYTGNSGANVLTF.

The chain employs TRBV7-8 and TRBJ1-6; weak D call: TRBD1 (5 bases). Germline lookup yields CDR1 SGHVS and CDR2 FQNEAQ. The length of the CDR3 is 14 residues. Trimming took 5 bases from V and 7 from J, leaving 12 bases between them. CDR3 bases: TGTGCCAGCAGCCTCGGGACCTGGAATTCACCCCTCCACTTT. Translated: CASSLGTWNSPLHF.

The chain's CDR3 is CASMGGRAVREQFF. The CDR3 nucleotides are TGTGCCAGCATGGGGGGGCGGGCGGTTAGGGAGCAGTTCTTC. This rearrangement joins TRBV27 to TRBJ2-1; a weak D match, TRBD2 (7 bases). There are 14 residues in the CDR3. Trimming took 7 bases from V and 10 from J, leaving 20 bases between them. Germline V gene data show CDR1 as MNHEY and CDR2 as SMNVEV (reference sequence).

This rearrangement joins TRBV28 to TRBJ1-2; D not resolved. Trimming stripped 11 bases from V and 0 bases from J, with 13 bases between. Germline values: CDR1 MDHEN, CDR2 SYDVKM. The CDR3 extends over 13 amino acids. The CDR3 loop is CAASSGSNYGYTF. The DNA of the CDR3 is TGTGCCGCCTCCTCTGGATCTAACTATGGCTACACCTTC.

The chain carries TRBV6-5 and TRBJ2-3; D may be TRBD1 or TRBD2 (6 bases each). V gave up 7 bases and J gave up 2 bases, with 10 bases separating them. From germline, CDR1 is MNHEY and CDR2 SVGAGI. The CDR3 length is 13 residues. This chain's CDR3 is CASKRGDTDTQYF. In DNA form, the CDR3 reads TGTGCCAGCAAGAGGGGGGACACAGATACGCAGTATTTT.

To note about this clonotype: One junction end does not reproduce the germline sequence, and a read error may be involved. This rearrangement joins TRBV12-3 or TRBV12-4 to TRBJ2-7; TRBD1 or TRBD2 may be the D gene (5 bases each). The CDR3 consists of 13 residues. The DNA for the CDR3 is TGTGCCAGCCTCGCCTCAGGGACCCCTTTTTGGGACTTC. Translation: CASLASGTPFWDF.

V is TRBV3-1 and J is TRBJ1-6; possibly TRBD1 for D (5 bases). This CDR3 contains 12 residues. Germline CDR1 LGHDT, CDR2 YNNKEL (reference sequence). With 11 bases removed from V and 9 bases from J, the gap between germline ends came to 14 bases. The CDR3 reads CASKTGSSPLHF. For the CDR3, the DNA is TGTGCCTCTAAAACAGGATCTTCACCCCTCCACTTT.

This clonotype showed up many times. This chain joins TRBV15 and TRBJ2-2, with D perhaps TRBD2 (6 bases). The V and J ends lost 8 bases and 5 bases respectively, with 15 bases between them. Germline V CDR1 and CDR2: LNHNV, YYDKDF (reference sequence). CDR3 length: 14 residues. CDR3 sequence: CATSSGVRTGELFF. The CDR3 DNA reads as TGTGCCACCTCATCGGGAGTCCGAACCGGGGAGCTGTTTTTT.

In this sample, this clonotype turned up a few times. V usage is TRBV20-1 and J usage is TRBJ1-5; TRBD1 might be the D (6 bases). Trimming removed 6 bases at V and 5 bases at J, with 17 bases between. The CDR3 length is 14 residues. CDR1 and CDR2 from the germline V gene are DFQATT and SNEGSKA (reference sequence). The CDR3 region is CSATPTGLYQPQHF. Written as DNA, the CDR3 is TGCAGTGCAACCCCTACAGGGCTGTATCAGCCCCAGCATTTT.

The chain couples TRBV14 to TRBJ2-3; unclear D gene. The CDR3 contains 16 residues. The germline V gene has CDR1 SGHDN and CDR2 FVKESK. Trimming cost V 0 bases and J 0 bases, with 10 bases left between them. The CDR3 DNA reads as TGTGCCAGCAGCCAAGAACTCGCCATTAGCACAGATACGCAGTATTTT. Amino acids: CASSQELAISTDTQYF.

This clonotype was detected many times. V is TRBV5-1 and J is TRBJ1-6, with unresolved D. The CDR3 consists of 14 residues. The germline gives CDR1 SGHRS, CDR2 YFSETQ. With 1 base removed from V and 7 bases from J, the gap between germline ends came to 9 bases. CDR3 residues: CASSLWTGNSPLHF. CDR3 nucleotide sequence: TGCGCCAGCAGCTTGTGGACGGGGAATTCACCCCTCCACTTT.

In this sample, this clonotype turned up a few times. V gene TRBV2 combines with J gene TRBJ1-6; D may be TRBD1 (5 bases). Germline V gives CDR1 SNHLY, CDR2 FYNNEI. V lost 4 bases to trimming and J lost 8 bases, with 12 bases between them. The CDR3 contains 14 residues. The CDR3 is CASSGDGGHSPLHF. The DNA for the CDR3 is TGTGCCAGCAGTGGGGACGGAGGGCATTCACCCCTCCACTTT.

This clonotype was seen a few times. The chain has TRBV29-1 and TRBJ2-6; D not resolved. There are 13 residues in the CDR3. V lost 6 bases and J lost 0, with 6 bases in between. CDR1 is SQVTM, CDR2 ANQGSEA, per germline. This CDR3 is CSVRNSGANVLTF. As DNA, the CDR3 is TGCAGCGTACGGAACTCTGGGGCCAACGTCCTGACTTTC.

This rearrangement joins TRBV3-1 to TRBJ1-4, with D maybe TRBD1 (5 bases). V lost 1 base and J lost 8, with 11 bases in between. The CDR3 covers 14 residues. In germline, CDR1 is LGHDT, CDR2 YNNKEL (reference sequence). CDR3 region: CASSQVTVGEKLFF. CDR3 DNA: TGTGCCAGCAGCCAAGTGACAGTGGGGGAAAAACTGTTTTTT. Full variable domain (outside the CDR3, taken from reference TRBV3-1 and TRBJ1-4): DTAVSQTPKYLVTQMGNDKSIKCEQNLGHDTMYWYKQDSKKFLKIMFSYNNKELIINETVPNRFSPKSPDKAHLNLHINSLELGDSAVYFCASSQVTVGEKLFFGSGTQLSVL.

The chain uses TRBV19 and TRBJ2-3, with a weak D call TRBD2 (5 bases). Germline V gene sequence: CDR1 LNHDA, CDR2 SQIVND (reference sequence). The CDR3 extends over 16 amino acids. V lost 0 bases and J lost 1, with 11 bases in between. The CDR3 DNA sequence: TGTGCCAGTAGTATAGAGGGCTACGGGGGCACAGATACGCAGTATTTT. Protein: CASSIEGYGGTDTQYF.

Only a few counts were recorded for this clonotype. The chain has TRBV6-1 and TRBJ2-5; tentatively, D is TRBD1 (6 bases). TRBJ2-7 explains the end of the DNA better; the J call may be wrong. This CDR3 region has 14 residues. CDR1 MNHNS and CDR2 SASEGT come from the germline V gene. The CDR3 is CASSERDTLYEQYF. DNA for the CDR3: TGTGCCAGCAGTGAAAGGGACACTCTCTACGAGCAGTACTTC.

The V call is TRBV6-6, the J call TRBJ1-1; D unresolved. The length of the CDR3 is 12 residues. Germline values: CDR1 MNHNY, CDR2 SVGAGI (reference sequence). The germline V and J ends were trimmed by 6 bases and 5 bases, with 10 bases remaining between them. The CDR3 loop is CASRRGETEAFF. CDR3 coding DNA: TGTGCCAGCAGGCGAGGAGAAACTGAAGCTTTCTTT.

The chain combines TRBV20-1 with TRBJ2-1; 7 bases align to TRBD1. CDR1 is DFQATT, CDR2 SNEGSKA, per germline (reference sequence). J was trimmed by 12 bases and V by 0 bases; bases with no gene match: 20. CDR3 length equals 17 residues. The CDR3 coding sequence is TGCAGTGCTAGAGATCGACAGGGCGGTATTCGGTTCAGCGCGCAGTTCTTC. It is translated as CSARDRQGGIRFSAQFF.